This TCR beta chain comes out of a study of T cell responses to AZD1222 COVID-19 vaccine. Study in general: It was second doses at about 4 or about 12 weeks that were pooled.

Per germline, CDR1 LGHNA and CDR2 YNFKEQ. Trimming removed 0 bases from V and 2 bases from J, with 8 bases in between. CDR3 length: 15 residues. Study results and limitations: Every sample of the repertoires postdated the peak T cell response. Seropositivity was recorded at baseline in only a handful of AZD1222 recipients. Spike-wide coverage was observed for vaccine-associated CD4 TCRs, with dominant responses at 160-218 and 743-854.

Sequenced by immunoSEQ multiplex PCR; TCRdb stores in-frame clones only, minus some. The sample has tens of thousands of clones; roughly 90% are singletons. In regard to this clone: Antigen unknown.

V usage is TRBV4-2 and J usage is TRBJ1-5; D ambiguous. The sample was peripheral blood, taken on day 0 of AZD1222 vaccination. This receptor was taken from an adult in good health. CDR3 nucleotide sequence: TGTGCCAGCAGCCAAGACCGCCGCGGCAATCAGCCCCAGCATTTT. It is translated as CASSQDRRGNQPQHF.